What follows describes a single T cell receptor beta chain. This entry comes from a study of shared clonotypes between healthy human individuals. Measured with immunoSEQ multiplex PCR; TCRdb has only the in-frame clones, and not every one. Of roughly 1 million clones detected, 75% to 80% appear once; the ten largest clones hold under 0.65%. Source material: memory CD4+ T cells from PBMCs. This sample's subset: CD45RA-negative fraction. The clonotype originates from a man younger than 35 in good health. Some clones in this sample may be carry-over from other donors' samples.

Written as DNA, the CDR3 is TGTGCCAGCTCAGCCCGGGACGGTGATCAGCCCCAGCATTTT. It specifies CASSARDGDQPQHF. The rearrangement uses TRBV18 and TRBJ1-5; possible D gene TRBD1, 5 bases. Germline-derived CDR1 and CDR2 are KGHSH and LQKENI. There are 14 residues in the CDR3. The germline V and J ends were trimmed by 5 bases and 5 bases, with 13 bases remaining between them.